The 3 T cell receptor beta chains below come from one sample, sequenced in a study of cytomegalovirus exposure and HLA in healthy donors. The PCR was carried out with 60 Vbeta primers and 13 Jbeta primers. Some clones are missing from TCRdb's copy, which holds only in-frame ones; the method was immunoSEQ multiplex PCR. The sample carries around 200,000 clones, approximately 79% recorded once. The sample comprised PBMCs. The receptors were gathered from a man in his late teens or twenties in good health and CMV-seronegative.

This clone was counted only a few times. This chain connects TRBV5-1 to TRBJ2-1; a weak D match, TRBD2 (6 bases). This CDR3 contains 15 residues. Trimming took 6 bases from V and 0 from J, leaving 13 bases between them. The germline gives CDR1 SGHRS, CDR2 YFSETQ. CDR3 loop: CASKWDSSSYNEQFF. CDR3 sequence (DNA): TGCGCCAGCAAATGGGACTCGAGCTCCTACAATGAGCAGTTCTTC.

The rearrangement joins TRBV29-1 to TRBJ2-1; 7 bases are a match to TRBD1. The germline gives CDR1 SQVTM, CDR2 ANQGSEA. CDR3 length equals 13 residues. The J segment lost 8 bases and the V segment lost 4 bases, leaving 8 bases of the junction unmatched. The CDR3 here is CSVVRQGNDEQFF. CDR3 nucleotide sequence: TGCAGCGTTGTTCGACAGGGCAACGATGAGCAGTTCTTC.

The chain employs TRBV6-1 and TRBJ2-5; TRBD2 aligns across 7 bases. V gave up 0 bases and J gave up 2 bases; unmatched junction bases: 3. Germline V lookup: CDR1 MNHNS, CDR2 SASEGT. The CDR3 totals 15 residues. CDR3 region: CASSEASGSQETQYF. The CDR3 DNA follows: TGTGCCAGCAGTGAAGCTAGCGGGTCTCAAGAGACCCAGTACTTC.